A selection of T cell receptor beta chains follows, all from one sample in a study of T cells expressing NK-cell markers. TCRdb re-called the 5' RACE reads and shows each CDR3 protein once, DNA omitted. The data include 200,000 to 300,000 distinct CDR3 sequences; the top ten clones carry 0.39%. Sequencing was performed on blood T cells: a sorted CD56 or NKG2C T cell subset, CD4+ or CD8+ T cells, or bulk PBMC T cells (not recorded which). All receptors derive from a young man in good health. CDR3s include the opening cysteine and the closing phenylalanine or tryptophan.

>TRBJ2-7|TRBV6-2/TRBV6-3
CASSMGGFSTSRENEQYF
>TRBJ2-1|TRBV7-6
CASSLLEPTLSYNEQFF
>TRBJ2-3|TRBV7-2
CASRPTSGGSTDTQYF
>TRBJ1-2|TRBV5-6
CASSQGQGVGYTF
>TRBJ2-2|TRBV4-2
CASSQVQAGGPRTGELFF
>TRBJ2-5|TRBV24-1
CATSDFPGQAPTETQYF
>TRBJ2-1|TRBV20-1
CSPDSRLYNEQFF
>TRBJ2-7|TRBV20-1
CSGIAGFAYEQYF
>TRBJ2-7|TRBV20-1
CSASKAVLYEQYF
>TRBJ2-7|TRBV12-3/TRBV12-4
CASSFRGYEQYF
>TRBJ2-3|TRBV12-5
CASGPSGLTDTQYF
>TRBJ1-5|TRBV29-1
CSVPGQGSQPQHF
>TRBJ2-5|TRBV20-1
CSARRGGGKETQYF
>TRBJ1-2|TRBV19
CASITGTGPYGYTF
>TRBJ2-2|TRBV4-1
CASSQGKSGELFF
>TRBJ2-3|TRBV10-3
CAISESTSGRVTDTQYF
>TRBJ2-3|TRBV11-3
CASSPRAGTDTQYF
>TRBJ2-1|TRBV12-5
CASGSGTGLVDEQFF
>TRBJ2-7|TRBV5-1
CASSLAAGVPSYEQYF
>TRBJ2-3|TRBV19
CASSRRDFGTFSTDTQYF
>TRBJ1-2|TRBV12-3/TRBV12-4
CASSLKSGTGYTF
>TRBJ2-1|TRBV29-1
CSVESVPLGPTLNHEQFF
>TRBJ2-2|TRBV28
CASRGGSNTGELFF
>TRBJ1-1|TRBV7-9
CASSFGRVTEAFF
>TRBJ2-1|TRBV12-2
CASRPLGLAGIYNEQFF
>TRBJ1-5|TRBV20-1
CSARITLGPYSNQPQHF
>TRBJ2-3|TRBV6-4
CASSRLSGLAGSIGDTQYF
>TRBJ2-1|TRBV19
CASSKGLAGITGDEQFF
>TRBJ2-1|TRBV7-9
CASSPALAGVSEQFF
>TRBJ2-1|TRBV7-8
CASSPAGLALSSYNEQFF
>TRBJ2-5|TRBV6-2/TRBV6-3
CASSPIRLETQYF
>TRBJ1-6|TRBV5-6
CASSFKKQGRSPLHF
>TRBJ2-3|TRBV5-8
CASSFNPNTDTQYF
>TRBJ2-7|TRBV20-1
CSASLGAGGPGGEQYF
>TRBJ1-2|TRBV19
CASSIGGFNYGYTF
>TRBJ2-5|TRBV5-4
CASSLVGATQETQYF
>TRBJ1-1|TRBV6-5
CASSYRGDGEAFF
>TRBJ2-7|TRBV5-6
CASSGTSAEQYF
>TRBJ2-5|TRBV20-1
CSASVTYLETQYF
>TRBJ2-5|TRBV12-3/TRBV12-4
CASSLFQGLAGGKTQYF
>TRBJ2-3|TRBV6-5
CASSYTPYTDTQYF
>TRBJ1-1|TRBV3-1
CASSQVTGSGAFF
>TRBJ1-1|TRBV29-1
CSVGAGNGNTEAFF
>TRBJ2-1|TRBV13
CASSLDLAGQYNEQFF
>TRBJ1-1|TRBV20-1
CSARDHFRASNTEAFF
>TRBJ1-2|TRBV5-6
CASSLRNVGFVGYTF
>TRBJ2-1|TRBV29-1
CSVLTGLQRAHEQFF